The entry that follows covers one T cell receptor (beta chain) sequence. TCRdb re-called the 5' RACE reads through MiXCR, storing one row per CDR3 protein. The data hold a few hundred thousand distinct CDR3 sequences, with approximately 21% observed a single time. This entry is derived from a study of T-cell memory formation after mild COVID-19. Study-wide background: In these data, TCR clusters were largely donor specific.

The V gene lost 4 bases and the J gene lost 3 bases, with 13 bases spanning the gap. The CDR3 has 15 residues. Looked up from germline, CDR1 is LGHNA and CDR2 is YSLEER. The V gene is TRBV4-3, the J gene TRBJ2-1, with D possibly called TRBD1 or TRBD2 (5 bases each). The TCR was taken from an adult woman who had mild COVID-19 (a few samples of this study predate the infection). Cell type and time point are not known. Sequenced: PBMCs or a T cell subset sorted from them (not recorded which). Here the CDR3 reads CASSPLKGSYNEQFF. The CDR3, as DNA: TGCGCCAGCAGCCCATTAAAGGGGAGCTACAATGAGCAGTTCTTC.